This T cell receptor (beta chain) was profiled in a study of T cells after yellow fever vaccination. The study, taken as a whole, reports: Most primary-vaccination clones reappeared after the booster (more than 95% CD4, approximately 88% CD8).

Researchers made TCR cDNA using 5'RACE template switching, and this step added a universal primer site and UMIs. TCRdb recomputed calls from the 5' RACE reads with MiXCR, one row per CDR3 protein. Seen here are some 560,000 distinct CDR3 sequences, roughly a sixth observed once, and the top ten hold around a sixth. This CDR3 has 16 residues. Trimming removed 11 bases at V and 3 bases at J, with 23 bases between. Concerning this clonotype itself: The target antigen is unknown.

The V gene is TRBV12-3 or TRBV12-4, the J gene TRBJ1-5; D gene unclear. The receptor was isolated from a man aged 18-30 years who received the YFV17D yellow fever vaccine. The specimen comprised PBMCs, sampled around 5 days after the first yellow fever vaccination. The CDR3: CADQVLPTRLNQPQHF. Here the CDR3 DNA reads TGTGCCGACCAAGTTCTGCCGACAAGACTCAATCAGCCCCAGCATTTT.